Presented here are 32 T cell receptor beta chains from one specimen sequenced in a study of cytomegalovirus exposure and HLA in healthy donors. The PCR had 60 Vbeta and 13 Jbeta primers. TCRdb's table, derived via immunoSEQ multiplex PCR, lists solely in-frame clones and lacks some. The listing records 150,000 to 200,000 clones. The sequencing input was PBMCs. Receptor source: a woman aged 55 to 70 in good health and CMV-seronegative.

The chain couples TRBV30 to TRBJ1-2; D is possibly TRBD1 (5 bases). This CDR3 comprises 14 residues. With 1 base removed from V and 5 bases from J, the gap between germline ends came to 14 bases. Germline loops: CDR1 GTSNPN, CDR2 SVGIG (reference sequence). DNA for the CDR3: TGTGCCTGGAGTGCCGGGGGACTGGGGTATGGCTACACCTTC. This encodes CAWSAGGLGYGYTF.

This sequence joins TRBV5-5 and TRBJ1-1; D perhaps matches TRBD1 (5 bases). V gave up 2 bases and J gave up 5 bases, with 10 bases separating them. This CDR3 spans 13 amino acids. Germline values: CDR1 SGHKS, CDR2 YYEKEE (reference sequence). The CDR3 DNA reads as TGTGCCAGCAGCTTAAGGGGTTGGACTGAAGCTTTCTTT. Its translation is CASSLRGWTEAFF. The full variable domain, with the rest looked up from reference TRBV5-5 and TRBJ1-1, is DAGVTQSPTHLIKTRGQQVTLRCSPISGHKSVSWYQQVLGQGPQFIFQYYEKEERGRGNFPDRFSARQFPNYSSELNVNALLLGDSALYLCASSLRGWTEAFFGQGTRLTVV.

This rearrangement joins TRBV7-3 to TRBJ2-5; 8 bases fit TRBD1. The length of the CDR3 is 15 residues. The V gene's germline CDR1 is SGHTA and CDR2 FQGTGA. The J segment lost 1 base and the V segment lost 4 bases, leaving 5 bases of the junction unmatched. Here the CDR3 DNA reads TGTGCCAGCAGCTCCCCTGACAGGGGCCAAGAGACCCAGTACTTC. Its translation is CASSSPDRGQETQYF.

This sequence joins TRBV7-3 and TRBJ2-3, with 13 nucleotides matching TRBD2. Trimming took 4 bases from V and 2 from J; bases not matched to a gene: 9. This CDR3 comprises 18 residues. Germline V gives CDR1 SGHTA, CDR2 FQGTGA. Here the CDR3 DNA reads TGTGCCAGCAGCTCCCGACTAGCGGGGGGTGCCTACACAGATACGCAGTATTTT. It encodes CASSSRLAGGAYTDTQYF.

The V and J genes are TRBV15 and TRBJ1-5; 10 bases are shared with TRBD1. V dropped 2 bases and J dropped 9; count of bases not matched to a gene: 7. This CDR3 is 15 amino acids long. Germline V gene data show CDR1 as LNHNV and CDR2 as YYDKDF (reference sequence). In DNA form, the CDR3 reads TGTGCCACCAGCAGATCCGGACAGGGGGAATGGCCCCAGCATTTT. This gives the protein CATSRSGQGEWPQHF. Based on the CDR3 plus reference TRBV15 and TRBJ1-5, the full variable domain is DAMVIQNPRYQVTQFGKPVTLSCSQTLNHNVMYWYQQKSSQAPKLLFHYYDKDFNNEADTPDNFQSRRPNTSFCFLDIRSPGLGDTAMYLCATSRSGQGEWPQHFGDGTRLSIL.

The genes are TRBV15 and TRBJ1-5, with D maybe TRBD1 (6 bases). The CDR3 consists of 20 residues. V was shortened by 0 bases and J by 3 bases, with 24 bases between the two germline ends. From germline, CDR1 is LNHNV and CDR2 YYDKDF (reference sequence). The CDR3 reads CATSRETFGLTGTINQPQHF. CDR3 nucleotides: TGTGCCACCAGCAGAGAAACTTTTGGGCTCACAGGGACTATCAATCAGCCCCAGCATTTT.

This chain connects TRBV27 to TRBJ2-1; TRBD1 aligns across 8 bases. The CDR3 has 15 amino acids. Per the germline V gene, CDR1 is MNHEY and CDR2 is SMNVEV (reference sequence). After removal of 3 bases from V and 5 bases from J, the junction contained 6 bases not matched to a gene. The CDR3 DNA reads TGTGCCAGCAGTTTGAGGCGACAGGGGCACAATGAGCAGTTCTTC. It yields the protein CASSLRRQGHNEQFF.

V gene TRBV2 combines with J gene TRBJ2-7; 7 positions agree with TRBD2. Germline lookup yields CDR1 SNHLY and CDR2 FYNNEI. This CDR3 has 14 residues. V shed 4 bases, J shed 7 bases, and the junction held 10 bases outside the gene matches. In DNA form, the CDR3 reads TGTGCCAGCAGTGGTTTCGGGAGGCCGTCGGAGCAGTACTTC. It codes for CASSGFGRPSEQYF.

The J gene is TRBJ2-3, the V gene TRBV6-1; TRBD1 might be the D (5 bases). The germline V gene has CDR1 MNHNS and CDR2 SASEGT. CDR3 length: 14 amino acids. V was clipped by 3 bases and J by 4 bases, with 11 bases between them. The DNA of the CDR3 is TGTGCCAGCAGTGAGGGGCAGCAACCAGATACGCAGTATTTT. As protein: CASSEGQQPDTQYF.

This chain links TRBV6-5 with TRBJ2-7, with a possible D match to TRBD1 (5 bases). CDR1 is MNHEY, CDR2 SVGAGI, per germline. The CDR3 runs to 15 residues. Deletions cut 7 bases from V and 5 bases from J, with 21 bases between. The CDR3 sequence is CASKQALGSSNEQYF. In nucleotides, the CDR3 is TGTGCCAGCAAACAGGCGTTGGGTTCGTCGAACGAGCAGTACTTC.

The chain combines TRBV20-1 with TRBJ1-6; D gene unclear. Looked up from germline, CDR1 is DFQATT and CDR2 is SNEGSKA (reference sequence). The V and J ends lost 3 bases and 13 bases respectively, with 10 bases between them. This CDR3 has 11 residues. CDR3 sequence reads: CSASQARPLHF. The CDR3, as DNA: TGCAGTGCTAGCCAGGCAAGGCCCCTCCACTTT.

The chain joins TRBV18 to TRBJ1-1; unclear D gene. Germline loops: CDR1 KGHSH, CDR2 LQKENI. Trimming removed 5 bases from V and 3 bases from J, with 10 bases in between. The CDR3 is made up of 13 amino acids. The CDR3: CASSSGGDTEAFF. CDR3 DNA sequence: TGTGCCAGCTCATCAGGCGGGGACACTGAAGCTTTCTTT.

CDR3 amino acids: CASSENRVKTQYF. CDR3 sequence (DNA): TGTGCCAGTAGTGAGAACAGGGTTAAGACCCAGTACTTC. The genes are TRBV19 and TRBJ2-5, with a tentative D call TRBD1 (6 bases). V was trimmed by 5 bases and J by 6 bases, leaving 13 bases between them. The CDR3 totals 13 residues. CDR1 is LNHDA, CDR2 SQIVND, per germline (reference sequence).

The rearrangement joins TRBV1 to TRBJ1-4. TRBV1 is termed a pseudogene. The CDR3 consists of 15 residues. DNA of the CDR3: TGCACCAGCAGCCAACTTCCCCGGGGGTCGGAAAAACTGTTTTTT. Its translation is CTSSQLPRGSEKLFF.

The chain recombines TRBV19 with TRBJ1-1; the D is unclear. Trimming took off 1 base at V and 11 bases at J, with 11 bases between the two ends. This CDR3 contains 12 residues. From germline, CDR1 is LNHDA and CDR2 SQIVND (reference sequence). The CDR3 nucleotides are TGTGCCAGTAGTATAGGAGGCCGCGGGGCTTTCTTT. Its protein product is CASSIGGRGAFF.

The genes are TRBV2 and TRBJ1-2; possible D gene TRBD1, 6 bases. This CDR3 has 12 residues. V was pared by 8 bases and J by 2 bases, with 9 bases between. Germline V gives CDR1 SNHLY, CDR2 FYNNEI. DNA of the CDR3: TGTGCCAGCGGGGACAAAAACTATGGCTACACCTTC. This translates into CASGDKNYGYTF.

DNA of the CDR3: TGTGCCAGCAGCTTAGTTGCCGGGACAGGGACCTACAATGAGCAGTTCTTC. It encodes CASSLVAGTGTYNEQFF. The chain carries TRBV11-3 and TRBJ2-1; 9 nucleotides line up with TRBD1. Unmatched junction bases numbered 6, after V lost 1 base and J lost 2 bases. Per the germline V gene, CDR1 is SGHNT and CDR2 is YENEEA. CDR3 length equals 17 residues.

The V and J genes are TRBV9 and TRBJ1-2; 7 positions match TRBD1. V lost 4 bases and J lost 0; bases outside the gene matches: 3. Germline V lookup: CDR1 SGDLS, CDR2 YYNGEE. This CDR3 comprises 14 residues. The DNA for the CDR3 is TGTGCCAGCAGCATAGGGACAGCTAACTATGGCTACACCTTC. Translated, it gives CASSIGTANYGYTF.

This chain links TRBV5-6 with TRBJ2-1, with TRBD2 as a possible D gene (6 bases). The length of the CDR3 is 15 residues. Germline-derived CDR1 and CDR2 are SGHDT and YYEEEE. V was clipped by 4 bases and J by 5 bases, with 16 bases between them. The CDR3 protein is CASSTRGGTDNEQFF. CDR3 in DNA: TGTGCCAGCAGCACCCGGGGCGGGACGGACAATGAGCAGTTCTTC.

As to this clone: The sample contains more than one DNA sequence encoding this CDR3. This sequence joins TRBV9 and TRBJ2-1; D possibly corresponds to TRBD1 (9 bases). CDR3 size: 19 residues. The V gene's germline CDR1 is SGDLS and CDR2 YYNGEE. Trimming shortened V by 7 bases and J by 6 bases, and 32 bases separated the two germline ends. The CDR3 nucleotides read TGTGCCAGCCGCGCCGGGACAGGGTTAGGGCGGGGGGCGAGCAATGAGCAGTTCTTC. Protein product: CASRAGTGLGRGASNEQFF.

CDR3 sequence: CASSIRQGPTEAFF. The CDR3 nucleotides are TGTGCCAGCAGCATCAGACAGGGGCCCACTGAAGCTTTCTTT. The rearrangement links TRBV7-8 to TRBJ1-1; TRBD1 matches at 8 bases. J was trimmed by 4 bases and V by 5 bases; bases with no gene match: 6. The CDR3 has 14 residues. Germline CDR1 and CDR2: SGHVS and FQNEAQ.

The J gene is TRBJ2-1, the V gene TRBV18, with D perhaps matching TRBD2 (5 bases). Germline CDR1 is KGHSH and CDR2 is LQKENI. V dropped 2 bases and J dropped 0 bases, with 8 bases sitting between them. This CDR3 has 15 residues. CDR3 sequence (DNA): TGTGCCAGCTCACCAATTAGCGCCTCCTACAATGAGCAGTTCTTC. This encodes CASSPISASYNEQFF.

The chain uses TRBV25-1 and TRBJ1-1; 8 bases agree with TRBD1. Germline CDR1 MGHDK, CDR2 SYGVNS. The CDR3 extends over 15 amino acids. Unmatched junction bases numbered 12, after V lost 7 bases and J lost 5 bases. This CDR3 is CASNPRDRPQTEAFF. As DNA, the CDR3 is TGTGCCAGCAACCCACGGGACAGGCCGCAAACTGAAGCTTTCTTT.

The V gene is TRBV6-1, the J gene TRBJ1-6; D is uncertain. This CDR3 is 13 amino acids long. Per germline, CDR1 MNHNS and CDR2 SASEGT. V lost 3 bases and J 10 bases, leaving 10 bases between the germline ends. The DNA of the CDR3 is TGTGCCAGCAGTGATCTTAGTGTCTCACCCCTCCACTTT. As protein: CASSDLSVSPLHF.

The rearrangement joins TRBV11-3 to TRBJ1-1; possibly TRBD1 for D (6 bases). The germline gives CDR1 SGHNT, CDR2 YENEEA. The germline V and J ends were trimmed by 3 bases and 9 bases, with 14 bases remaining between them. The CDR3 is made up of 13 amino acids. CDR3 protein: CASSLRQEAQAFF. The CDR3, as DNA: TGTGCCAGCAGCTTGAGACAGGAAGCTCAAGCTTTCTTT.

The chain joins TRBV9 to TRBJ1-6, with D hard to call. V dropped 3 bases and J dropped 3 bases, with 22 bases sitting between them. CDR1 SGDLS and CDR2 YYNGEE come from the germline V gene. The CDR3 covers 19 residues. The CDR3 nucleotides read TGTGCCAGCAGCGGTGGACGGACTAAAGTAATGCACTATAATTCACCCCTCCACTTT. Translating gives CASSGGRTKVMHYNSPLHF.

The chain couples TRBV29-1 to TRBJ2-3, with D perhaps TRBD2 (6 bases). The germline V and J ends were trimmed by 5 bases and 0 bases, with 15 bases remaining between them. This CDR3 region has 15 residues. The germline gives CDR1 SQVTM, CDR2 ANQGSEA. CDR3 DNA sequence: TGCAGCGTTAAAGGGATCGGGAGTAGCACAGATACGCAGTATTTT. Its protein is CSVKGIGSSTDTQYF.

The chain couples TRBV19 to TRBJ2-4; the match to TRBD1 covers 10 bases. Germline V gene lookup returns CDR1 LNHDA and CDR2 SQIVND (reference sequence). The junction had 5 bases not matched to a gene; V was cut back by 3 bases and J by 0 bases. CDR3 length equals 17 residues. Here the CDR3 DNA reads TGTGCCAGTAGTATGGAGGGACAGGGGCTAGCCAAAAACATTCAGTACTTC. Protein product: CASSMEGQGLAKNIQYF.

The chain carries TRBV4-1 and TRBJ2-7, with 10 bases identical to TRBD2. The CDR3 spans 15 residues. The germline CDR1 and CDR2 sequences are MGHRA and YSYEKL. Germline trimming cut 2 bases from V and 4 bases from J; bases unmatched to any gene: 5. CDR3: CASSQSSGSGYEQYF. DNA of the CDR3: TGCGCCAGCAGCCAATCTAGCGGGAGTGGATACGAGCAGTACTTC.

The chain carries TRBV4-2 and TRBJ2-7; D may be TRBD2 (6 bases). The ends were cut back, 4 bases at V and 0 bases at J, with 13 bases in the middle. From germline, CDR1 is LGHNA and CDR2 YNFKEQ. CDR3 length: 15 amino acids. CDR3: CASSRGDSNSYEQYF. The CDR3, as DNA: TGTGCCAGCAGCCGGGGGGACTCCAACTCCTACGAGCAGTACTTC.

V and J are TRBV6-5 and TRBJ1-5; 9 nucleotides match TRBD1. In germline, CDR1 is MNHEY, CDR2 SVGAGI. The CDR3 is made up of 16 amino acids. The ends lost 2 bases at V and 3 bases at J; junction bases unmatched: 5. CDR3 nucleotides: TGTGCCAGCAGTTACGCCGGGACAGGGTTCAATCAGCCCCAGCATTTT. Protein product: CASSYAGTGFNQPQHF.

The CDR3 region is CASSLDARTSGGGTYTDTQYF. The DNA for the CDR3 is TGCGCCAGCAGCTTAGACGCGAGGACTAGCGGGGGGGGGACCTACACAGATACGCAGTATTTT. The chain couples TRBV5-1 to TRBJ2-3; TRBD2 aligns across 15 bases. CDR3 length: 21 amino acids. J lost 2 bases, V lost 2 bases, and 15 bases had no gene match. Germline CDR1 and CDR2: SGHRS and YFSETQ.